This T cell receptor beta chain was sequenced during a study of a mutant IDH1 vaccine in newly diagnosed glioma (dated by TCRdb to 2020 to 2022). With respect to the entire study: Vaccination was initiated 4-6 weeks after radiotherapy alone, or concurrently with temozolomide cycles in the chemotherapy-containing groups. The week-35 safety follow-up was designated visit V12, and the week-47 end of study was designated visit V13. Of the approximately 35 treated patients, around 62% were male and around 40% were female, and a mean age of approximately 40 years was recorded. Longitudinal TCRB deep sequencing was performed for about two dozen treated patients wherever samples were available for exploratory analyses. Peripheral blood was collected at six visits: V03 (baseline), V05, V07, V10, V12 and V13. Before enrollment, patients had received standard therapy of radiotherapy alone, temozolomide alone, or radiochemotherapy with temozolomide; most received the combination.

The CDR3 goes from the cysteine to the phenylalanine over 14 residues. CDR3 DNA is the only sequence kept; it has 42 bases, read in frame from the first base. The germline V gene sets CDR1 to MNHEY and CDR2 to SVGAGI. Cut back by 0 bases and 1 base, the V and J ends lie 6 bases apart. Explained via the paper, the time point label denotes: week 47, end of study. Every vaccine dose consisted of 300 ug of a 20-mer mutant IDH1 peptide in Montanide, administered subcutaneously together with topical imiquimod. Patients received eight vaccinations in weeks 1, 3, 5, 7, 11, 15, 19 and 23, corresponding to visits V03 through V10. The donors had newly diagnosed IDH1-mutant astrocytomas of WHO grade 3 or 4 that showed loss of nuclear ATRX. The samples were drawn from NOA16, a multicentre, single-arm, open-label phase I trial in Germany that tested a mutant IDH1 peptide vaccine in humans for the first time. Genomic DNA for TCRB sequencing was extracted from EDTA blood using the DNeasy Blood and Tissue Kit.

This clone has a handful of counts. It lacks a known antigen. Base qualities are missing; no much larger clone stands one base away. What the study reported, not specific to this receptor: The authors stated that sample limitations prevented analyses of patient blood samples from being reproduced. Selection of PBMC samples for TCRB deep sequencing was based on availability. No apparent relationship was observed between pseudoprogression and alterations in the top peripheral T cell clonotypes detected by TCRB sequencing. Across multiple MHC alleles, vaccine-induced immune responses were seen in 85% to 95% of patients.

The library came from the immunoSEQ multiplex PCR assay. Rearranged TCR beta chain sequences were amplified with the hsTCRB Kit following the manufacturer's protocol. Sequencing of TCRB libraries was carried out on an Illumina MiSeq. As for how the authors treated the data: The kit vendor's proprietary platform handled demultiplexing, trimming and gene mapping. Held by TCRdb, this immuneACCESS table contains in-frame sequences only and omits some clones. Under half of the omission traces to an unresolved V gene where checked; the cause of the rest is unknown. The D gene and trimming were derived from the DNA, and the V and J assignments and clone size from that table. For this sample the table gives about 46,000 clones, of which roughly 84% were detected only once. In total, the top ten clones hold roughly 4.5% of the sample.

The chain uses TRBV6-5 and TRBJ1-1; no D gene is confidently identified. The sequencing used PBMCs, collected from a glioma patient whose treatment included an IDH1 peptide vaccine. The clonotype originates from a woman aged 25 to 45 with glioma. Some clones in this sample may be carry-over from other donors' samples. The CDR3 protein: CASSYSRANTEAFF. The DNA sequence is TGTGCCAGCAGTTACTCAAGGGCGAACACTGAAGCTTTCTTT.